The sample holds many counts of the clone carrying this T cell receptor beta chain. Its antigen is currently unknown. Trimming left V 4 bases short and J 1 base short, with 11 bases between. The CDR3 extends over 14 amino acids. Germline CDR1 and CDR2: MGHRA and YSYEKL. One entry per CDR3 protein results from TCRdb running MiXCR on the reads. The repertoire includes about 240,000 distinct CDR3 sequences, around 6.4% of them detected once, and around 6.5% sits in the top ten. This specimen belongs to a study of T cell repertoires in cytomegalovirus infection. About the research overall: CMV infection plus the matching HLA type was flagged by public TCR beta signatures. The study's findings and limits: In two of eight donors, the top clonotype was HLA-C-restricted CMV-specific. Public TCR beta family frequency separated CMV-and-HLA carriers, including in an independent cohort.

The chain uses TRBV4-1 and TRBJ2-7; no reliable D call. Sequencing used PBMCs. This receptor was obtained from a human donor in good health (CMV status not recorded). Some clones in this sample may be carry-over from other donors' samples. The CDR3 loop reads CASSLTETSYEQYF. In nucleotides, the CDR3 is TGCGCCAGCAGCCTAACGGAGACATCCTACGAGCAGTACTTC.